This T cell receptor (beta chain) derives from a study of T-cell reconstitution after alpha-beta-depleted transplantation in children. The library targeted TCRbeta and was prepared with unique molecular identifiers. TCRdb redid the calling of the PCR reads with MiXCR, one entry per CDR3 protein. The sample has approximately 210,000 distinct CDR3 sequences, roughly 15% seen once. This sample comprised PBMCs from the stem cell graft donor, obtained from the stem cell graft. The clonotype originates from a human donor who donated a stem cell graft to a child with acute lymphoblastic leukemia.

The chain's CDR3 is CSAKGTGAYYEQYF. The CDR3, as DNA: TGCAGTGCTAAAGGGACGGGCGCCTACTACGAGCAGTACTTC. This rearrangement joins TRBV20-1 to TRBJ2-7; D tentatively reads TRBD1 or TRBD2 (5 bases each). This CDR3 contains 14 residues. Trimming cost V 4 bases and J 3 bases, with 16 bases left between them. CDR1 DFQATT and CDR2 SNEGSKA come from the germline V gene (reference sequence).